Shown below are 23 T cell receptor beta chains from a single sample sequenced in a study of Ad26.COV2.S vaccination and SARS-CoV-2 variants. Measured with immunoSEQ multiplex PCR; TCRdb has only the in-frame clones, and not every one. The table records about 320,000 clones, around 84% of them present only once. Specified treatment: some 20 received Ad26.COV2.S at low or high dose, single or two shots; about 5 received placebo; per-sample allocation not given. Collection of samples fell on day 63 after the first vaccine or placebo injection. The source material was peripheral blood, sampled in a trial of Ad26.COV2.S vaccine versus placebo. The receptors come from a person aged 18-65 years who received the Ad26.COV2.S COVID-19 vaccine or a placebo.

About this clone itself: The junction departs from the called germline gene at one end, perhaps through a read error. The chain combines TRBV15 with TRBJ2-3; 8 bases match TRBD1. Germline V gives CDR1 LNHNV, CDR2 YYDKDF (reference sequence). The CDR3 spans 14 residues. DNA for the CDR3: TGTGCCATCAGCCCCCGGACAGGGCGGGATACGCAGTATTTT. Its protein product is CAISPRTGRDTQYF.

This clone was seen a few times. V is TRBV4-3 and J is TRBJ1-3; D call uncertain. CDR3 length: 15 amino acids. Trimming pared 1 base from V and 4 bases from J, leaving 11 bases between. CDR1 and CDR2 from the germline V gene are LGHNA and YSLEER. DNA for the CDR3: TGCGCCAGCAGCCAAGGAGGGTTGGGCGGAAACACCATATATTTT. This sequence encodes CASSQGGLGGNTIYF.

This chain joins TRBV5-4 and TRBJ2-6; D is ambiguous. Trimming left V 1 base short and J 0 bases short, with 11 bases between. There are 17 residues in the CDR3. Germline V gene sequence: CDR1 SGHNT, CDR2 YYREEE (reference sequence). CDR3 sequence reads: CASSLTSRTSGANVLTF. The CDR3 coding sequence is TGTGCCAGCAGCTTGACCTCCCGGACCTCTGGGGCCAACGTCCTGACTTTC. Together with reference TRBV5-4 and TRBJ2-6, the CDR3 gives the full variable domain: ETGVTQSPTHLIKTRGQQVTLRCSSQSGHNTVSWYQQALGQGPQFIFQYYREEENGRGNFPPRFSGLQFPNYSSELNVNALELDDSALYLCASSLTSRTSGANVLTFGAGSRLTVL.

The chain has TRBV5-1 and TRBJ2-1, with 11 bases lining up with TRBD2. The CDR3 length is 15 residues. V gave up 5 bases and J gave up 8 bases; unmatched junction bases: 9. In germline, CDR1 is SGHRS, CDR2 YFSETQ. The CDR3 reads CASRPSGGFLYEQFF. DNA for the CDR3: TGCGCCAGCAGGCCTAGCGGGGGGTTCCTTTATGAGCAGTTCTTC.

The genes are TRBV30 and TRBJ2-7, with a tentative D call TRBD2 (5 bases). Trimming shortened V by 8 bases and J by 6 bases, and 17 bases separated the two germline ends. Germline assignment: CDR1 GTSNPN and CDR2 SVGIG (reference sequence). The CDR3 runs to 12 residues. The CDR3 loop is CAGARGSLEQYF. Here the CDR3 DNA reads TGTGCCGGAGCGCGAGGGTCCCTCGAGCAGTACTTC.

In its sample, this clone was seen once. V gene TRBV4-1 combines with J gene TRBJ2-7; D ambiguous. Germline values: CDR1 MGHRA, CDR2 YSYEKL. CDR3 length: 13 residues. V gave up 0 bases and J gave up 6 bases, with 9 bases separating them. The CDR3 sequence: CASSQDDRFEQYF. In DNA form, the CDR3 reads TGCGCCAGCAGCCAAGATGACCGGTTCGAGCAGTACTTC.

This clone was detected a few times. The gene calls are TRBV9 and TRBJ1-2, with D possibly TRBD1 on 5 matching bases. Looked up from germline, CDR1 is SGDLS and CDR2 is YYNGEE. The CDR3 length is 15 residues. The V end was cut by 3 bases, the J end by 5 bases, with 17 bases between. CDR3 region: CASSENAIGGYGYTF. The CDR3 DNA reads as TGTGCCAGCAGCGAGAACGCGATCGGGGGTTATGGCTACACCTTC.

The chain couples TRBV5-6 to TRBJ2-7; 13 bases agree with TRBD2. Germline V gives CDR1 SGHDT, CDR2 YYEEEE. After removal of 4 bases from V and 3 bases from J, the junction contained 13 bases not matched to a gene. The CDR3 loop spans 18 amino acids. The CDR3 DNA reads TGTGCCAGCAGCAGCTTGGTGGATTGGACTAGCGGGGGCTACGAGCAGTACTTC. Its protein is CASSSLVDWTSGGYEQYF.

This rearrangement joins TRBV27 to TRBJ2-1; D remains unclear. V lost 5 bases and J lost 0, with 17 bases in between. From germline, CDR1 is MNHEY and CDR2 SMNVEV (reference sequence). There are 17 residues in the CDR3. CDR3 amino acids: CASSPPQRLYSYNEQFF. The CDR3 DNA is TGTGCCAGCAGTCCTCCCCAGCGCCTTTACTCCTACAATGAGCAGTTCTTC.

The V call is TRBV5-1, the J call TRBJ2-3, with D hard to call. V was trimmed by 2 bases and J by 3 bases, leaving 7 bases between them. CDR1 SGHRS and CDR2 YFSETQ come from the germline V gene. The CDR3 loop spans 13 amino acids. The CDR3 sequence is CASSLKRTDTQYF. CDR3 sequence (DNA): TGCGCCAGCAGCTTAAAGAGGACAGATACGCAGTATTTT.

The chain recombines TRBV5-6 with TRBJ1-5; D is ambiguous. Germline CDR1 reads SGHDT; CDR2 reads YYEEEE. This CDR3 region has 16 residues. Trimming removed 5 bases at V and 0 bases at J, with 15 bases between. The chain's CDR3 is CASSNGNSYSNQPQHF. CDR3 nucleotide sequence: TGTGCCAGCAGTAACGGGAACAGCTATAGCAATCAGCCCCAGCATTTT.

V usage is TRBV11-2 and J usage is TRBJ2-1, with D tentatively TRBD2 (5 bases). Germline V gene lookup returns CDR1 SGHAT and CDR2 FQNNGV. V dropped 5 bases and J dropped 1 base, with 9 bases sitting between them. The CDR3 has 14 amino acids. CDR3 sequence reads: CASSEGWSYNEQFF. CDR3 bases: TGTGCCAGCAGCGAGGGATGGTCCTACAATGAGCAGTTCTTC. The entire variable domain, with the rest obtained from reference TRBV11-2 and TRBJ2-1, is as follows: EAGVAQSPRYKIIEKRQSVAFWCNPISGHATLYWYQQILGQGPKLLIQFQNNGVVDDSQLPKDRFSAERLKGVDSTLKIQPAKLEDSAVYLCASSEGWSYNEQFFGPGTRLTVL.

The chain couples TRBV5-1 to TRBJ2-7; 7 nucleotides agree with TRBD1. Germline CDR1 reads SGHRS; CDR2 reads YFSETQ. This CDR3 is 15 amino acids long. Unmatched junction bases numbered 9, after V lost 4 bases and J lost 2 bases. The CDR3 sequence is CASSPPGTVPYEQYF. In DNA form, the CDR3 reads TGCGCCAGCAGCCCCCCCGGGACAGTTCCCTACGAGCAGTACTTC. Full variable domain (outside the CDR3, taken from reference TRBV5-1 and TRBJ2-7): KAGVTQTPRYLIKTRGQQVTLSCSPISGHRSVSWYQQTPGQGLQFLFEYFSETQRNKGNFPGRFSGRQFSNSRSEMNVSTLELGDSALYLCASSPPGTVPYEQYFGPGTRLTVT.

CDR3 bases: TGCGCCAGCTGCGGACAGGTGAACACTGAAGCTTTCTTT. This gives the protein CASCGQVNTEAFF. The gene calls are TRBV5-1 and TRBJ1-1; 7 bases fit TRBD1. J was trimmed by 0 bases and V by 7 bases; bases with no gene match: 3. CDR3 length: 13 residues. Germline V gene sequence: CDR1 SGHRS, CDR2 YFSETQ.

The gene calls are TRBV5-4 and TRBJ2-1, with D tentatively TRBD1 or TRBD2 (5 bases each). Trimming removed 5 bases at V and 1 base at J, with 13 bases between. CDR3 length equals 15 residues. Germline values: CDR1 SGHNT, CDR2 YYREEE (reference sequence). The CDR3 reads CASSSGTASYNEQFF. The CDR3 nucleotides read TGTGCCAGCAGTTCCGGGACGGCATCCTACAATGAGCAGTTCTTC.

The chain carries TRBV3-1 (or the pseudogene TRBV3-2) and TRBJ1-3; 10 positions match TRBD1. The germline V gene encodes CDR1 LGHDT and CDR2 YNNKEL (reference sequence). V gave up 4 bases and J gave up 3 bases; unmatched junction bases: 15. This CDR3 has 19 residues. CDR3 region: CASSPRQGALVGGGNTIYF. Here the CDR3 DNA reads TGTGCCAGCAGCCCGAGACAGGGGGCGCTAGTCGGGGGTGGAAACACCATATATTTT.

This chain links TRBV18 with TRBJ1-2; TRBD1 matches at 10 bases. In germline, CDR1 is KGHSH, CDR2 LQKENI. CDR3 length: 15 residues. J was trimmed by 6 bases and V by 2 bases; bases with no gene match: 6. CDR3 residues: CASSPSDRGRNGYTF. CDR3 sequence (DNA): TGTGCCAGCTCACCATCTGACAGGGGGCGCAATGGCTACACCTTC. The full variable domain, its missing parts supplied by reference TRBV18 and TRBJ1-2, is NAGVMQNPRHLVRRRGQEARLRCSPMKGHSHVYWYRQLPEEGLKFMVYLQKENIIDESGMPKERFSAEFPKEGPSILRIQQVVRGDSAAYFCASSPSDRGRNGYTFGSGTRLTVV.

This rearrangement joins TRBV28 to TRBJ2-3; D ambiguous. CDR1 is MDHEN and CDR2 is SYDVKM in the germline V gene. This CDR3 region has 14 residues. Trimming pared 3 bases from V and 1 base from J, leaving 8 bases between. The CDR3 region has the DNA TGTGCCAGCAGTTTGCCCCAACGCACAGATACGCAGTATTTT. Amino acids: CASSLPQRTDTQYF. The complete variable domain, with remaining parts taken from reference TRBV28 and TRBJ2-3, reads DVKVTQSSRYLVKRTGEKVFLECVQDMDHENMFWYRQDPGLGLRLIYFSYDVKMKEKGDIPEGYSVSREKKERFSLILESASTNQTSMYLCASSLPQRTDTQYFGPGTRLTVL.

The chain links TRBV7-8 to TRBJ1-5; 7 bases line up with TRBD1. Germline loops: CDR1 SGHVS, CDR2 FQNEAQ. The CDR3 extends over 16 amino acids. Losses at the gene ends were 1 base for V and 3 bases for J; bases not matched to a gene: 6. Here the CDR3 reads CASSLVARGDNQPQHF. The DNA for the CDR3 is TGTGCCAGCAGCTTAGTGGCCAGGGGGGACAATCAGCCCCAGCATTTT.

In its sample, this clone was seen once. The V call is TRBV9, the J call TRBJ2-5; D perhaps matches TRBD2 (6 bases). The CDR3 is 16 residues long. CDR1 is SGDLS, CDR2 YYNGEE, per germline. V dropped 1 base and J dropped 5 bases, with 18 bases sitting between them. The CDR3 loop is CASSVSPTGEWETQYF. CDR3 sequence (DNA): TGTGCCAGCAGCGTAAGCCCCACGGGGGAGTGGGAGACCCAGTACTTC. The entire variable domain, with the rest obtained from reference TRBV9 and TRBJ2-5, is as follows: DSGVTQTPKHLITATGQRVTLRCSPRSGDLSVYWYQQSLDQGLQFLIQYYNGEERAKGNILERFSAQQFPDLHSELNLSSLELGDSALYFCASSVSPTGEWETQYFGPGTRLLVL.

J is TRBJ2-2 and V is TRBV19; 7 bases fit TRBD1. The CDR3 consists of 17 residues. Germline CDR1 LNHDA, CDR2 SQIVND (reference sequence). J lost 2 bases, V lost 5 bases, and 11 bases had no gene match. The CDR3 reads CASSHIRDRANTGELFF. The CDR3 DNA is TGTGCCAGTAGTCACATCCGAGACAGGGCCAACACCGGGGAGCTGTTTTTT.

CDR3 protein: CATSRDSFRYF. The CDR3 DNA reads as TGTGCCACCAGCAGAGATTCCTTCCGCTATTTT. This rearrangement joins TRBV15 to TRBJ2-3; no clear D. V dropped 0 bases and J dropped 15 bases, with 10 bases sitting between them. Germline V gene data show CDR1 as LNHNV and CDR2 as YYDKDF (reference sequence). The CDR3 has 11 residues.

This chain joins TRBV5-1 and TRBJ1-5; D remains unclear. CDR1 is SGHRS, CDR2 YFSETQ, per germline. CDR3 length: 14 residues. Trimming left V 4 bases short and J 2 bases short, with 10 bases between. The CDR3 loop reads CASSPDGRNQPQHF. CDR3 DNA sequence: TGCGCCAGCAGCCCGGACGGACGCAATCAGCCCCAGCATTTT. The complete variable domain, with remaining parts taken from reference TRBV5-1 and TRBJ1-5, reads KAGVTQTPRYLIKTRGQQVTLSCSPISGHRSVSWYQQTPGQGLQFLFEYFSETQRNKGNFPGRFSGRQFSNSRSEMNVSTLELGDSALYLCASSPDGRNQPQHFGDGTRLSIL.